A single sample gave rise to the 13 T cell receptor beta chains below, sequenced in a study of CD8 T cells in Susac syndrome (dated by TCRdb to about 2019). Library preparation was by the immunoSEQ multiplex PCR assay. RNA was extracted using the RNeasy kit, and about 0.5 to 1 microgram was reverse transcribed with random hexamers. TCRdb reran the public reads through fastp at Q25 and MiXCR, keeping productive beta chains. Rows with a matching CDR3 protein are joined into one entry that keeps the most common DNA and genes. In this sample the table shows more than 110,000 distinct CDR3 sequences, 95% of which occur a single time. The top ten hold 0.13% to 0.15% of the sample. The sample taken for sequencing was CD4+ T cells from PBMCs. Source of these receptors: a human donor with Susac syndrome.

The rearrangement uses TRBV12-3 or TRBV12-4 and TRBJ1-4, with D possibly being TRBD1 (5 bases). The ends were cut back, 3 bases at V and 4 bases at J, with 9 bases in the middle. The CDR3 consists of 14 residues. CDR3 nucleotides: TGTGCCAGCAGTTTGTCCGGGGGTAATGAAAAACTGTTTTTT. This sequence encodes CASSLSGGNEKLFF.

This clonotype was recorded once. Written as DNA, the CDR3 is TGTGCCACCAGCCTTACAGGGGGCTCTGGAAACACCATATATTTT. Protein product: CATSLTGGSGNTIYF. V usage is TRBV15 and J usage is TRBJ1-3; 8 bases map to TRBD1. Losses at the gene ends were 5 bases for V and 0 bases for J; bases not matched to a gene: 3. The CDR3 extends over 15 amino acids. In germline, CDR1 is LNHNV, CDR2 YYDKDF (reference sequence).

The J gene is TRBJ2-2, the V gene TRBV20-1; D is unclear. This CDR3 is 17 amino acids long. Germline loops: CDR1 DFQATT, CDR2 SNEGSKA (reference sequence). V was clipped by 0 bases and J by 7 bases, with 21 bases between them. CDR3 residues: CSARDQGTFSSRGELFF. In DNA, the CDR3 is TGCAGTGCTAGAGATCAAGGCACATTTTCTTCCCGCGGGGAGCTGTTTTTT.

The chain joins TRBV27 to TRBJ1-1; tentative D call: TRBD1 (5 bases). CDR3 length: 14 residues. The V gene's germline CDR1 is MNHEY and CDR2 SMNVEV (reference sequence). The ends were cut back, 8 bases at V and 3 bases at J, with 16 bases in the middle. CDR3 nucleotides: TGTGCCAGCTACACCGGGACTCATTACACTGAAGCTTTCTTT. Translated, it gives CASYTGTHYTEAFF.

V gene TRBV6-5 combines with J gene TRBJ1-3; D gene unclear. Trimming took off 2 bases at V and 2 bases at J, with 4 bases between the two ends. In germline, CDR1 is MNHEY, CDR2 SVGAGI. The CDR3 loop spans 13 amino acids. The CDR3 loop reads CASSYGPGNTIYF. CDR3 DNA sequence: TGTGCCAGCAGTTACGGGCCTGGAAACACCATATATTTT.

The genes are TRBV6-2 or TRBV6-3 and TRBJ2-1, with 11 bases that match TRBD2. V shed 2 bases, J shed 4 bases, and the junction held 4 bases outside the gene matches. This CDR3 comprises 16 residues. Germline CDR1 MNHEY, CDR2 SVGEGT. The CDR3 region is CASSYAGLAEYNEQFF. The CDR3 DNA reads as TGTGCCAGCAGTTACGCGGGACTAGCGGAATACAATGAGCAGTTCTTC.

V usage is TRBV2 and J usage is TRBJ2-4, with a tentative D call TRBD2 (5 bases). This CDR3 spans 16 amino acids. Germline V gene lookup returns CDR1 SNHLY and CDR2 FYNNEI. V was shortened by 7 bases and J by 2 bases, with 18 bases between the two germline ends. The CDR3 region has the DNA TGTGCCAGCAATCCCGGACGGGGATATTCCAAAAACATTCAGTACTTC. It translates to CASNPGRGYSKNIQYF.

The chain employs TRBV6-6 and TRBJ1-5, with D perhaps matching TRBD1 (6 bases). The V end was cut by 2 bases, the J end by 2 bases, with 10 bases between. This CDR3 comprises 15 residues. The germline V gene has CDR1 MNHNY and CDR2 SVGAGI (reference sequence). The DNA of the CDR3 is TGTGCCAGCAGTTACATGGGACAAGGCAATCAGCCCCAGCATTTT. Amino acid sequence: CASSYMGQGNQPQHF.

This clonotype was seen once. The chain carries TRBV9 and TRBJ1-2; 9 bases line up with TRBD1. The CDR3 is 15 residues long. CDR1 is SGDLS and CDR2 is YYNGEE in the germline V gene. The junction had 8 bases not matched to a gene; V was cut back by 4 bases and J by 4 bases. Written as DNA, the CDR3 is TGTGCCAGCAGCACACGGCCGGGACAGGGCTATGGCTACACCTTC. Translation: CASSTRPGQGYGYTF.

The count of this clonotype is one. The chain joins TRBV11-1 to TRBJ2-1; perhaps TRBD2 as D (5 bases). The germline V and J ends were trimmed by 4 bases and 5 bases, with 18 bases remaining between them. This CDR3 region has 16 residues. Germline lookup yields CDR1 SGHAT and CDR2 FQDESV (reference sequence). CDR3 sequence (DNA): TGTGCCAGCAGCTCCCGGGGAATTACGGAAGACAATGAGCAGTTCTTC. It codes for CASSSRGITEDNEQFF.

V gene TRBV12-5 combines with J gene TRBJ2-1; the match to TRBD2 covers 7 bases. The V and J ends lost 3 bases and 1 base, in that order; junction bases with no gene match: 15. The CDR3 loop spans 19 amino acids. Germline values: CDR1 LGHNT, CDR2 FRNRAP. CDR3 region: CASGFPNGGRVGSYNEQFF. The CDR3, as DNA: TGTGCTAGTGGTTTCCCCAACGGCGGGAGAGTAGGTTCCTACAATGAGCAGTTCTTC.

This rearrangement joins TRBV2 to TRBJ2-7, with D maybe TRBD2 (5 bases). The ends were cut back, 1 base at V and 4 bases at J, with 11 bases in the middle. CDR1 is SNHLY and CDR2 is FYNNEI in the germline V gene. CDR3 length: 14 residues. As DNA, the CDR3 is TGTGCCAGCAGTGAAGGGCGGACTTATTACGAGCAGTACTTC. Its protein product is CASSEGRTYYEQYF.

The chain has TRBV18 and TRBJ2-5; D is unresolved. There are 12 residues in the CDR3. The V end lost 5 bases, the J end lost 10 bases, and 14 bases lay between the germline ends. Germline V gene sequence: CDR1 KGHSH, CDR2 LQKENI. The CDR3 sequence is CASSAADLNQYF. For the CDR3, the DNA is TGTGCCAGCTCAGCTGCCGACCTGAACCAGTACTTC. The whole variable domain, filled in from reference TRBV18 and TRBJ2-5, reads NAGVMQNPRHLVRRRGQEARLRCSPMKGHSHVYWYRQLPEEGLKFMVYLQKENIIDESGMPKERFSAEFPKEGPSILRIQQVVRGDSAAYFCASSAADLNQYFGPGTRLLVL.